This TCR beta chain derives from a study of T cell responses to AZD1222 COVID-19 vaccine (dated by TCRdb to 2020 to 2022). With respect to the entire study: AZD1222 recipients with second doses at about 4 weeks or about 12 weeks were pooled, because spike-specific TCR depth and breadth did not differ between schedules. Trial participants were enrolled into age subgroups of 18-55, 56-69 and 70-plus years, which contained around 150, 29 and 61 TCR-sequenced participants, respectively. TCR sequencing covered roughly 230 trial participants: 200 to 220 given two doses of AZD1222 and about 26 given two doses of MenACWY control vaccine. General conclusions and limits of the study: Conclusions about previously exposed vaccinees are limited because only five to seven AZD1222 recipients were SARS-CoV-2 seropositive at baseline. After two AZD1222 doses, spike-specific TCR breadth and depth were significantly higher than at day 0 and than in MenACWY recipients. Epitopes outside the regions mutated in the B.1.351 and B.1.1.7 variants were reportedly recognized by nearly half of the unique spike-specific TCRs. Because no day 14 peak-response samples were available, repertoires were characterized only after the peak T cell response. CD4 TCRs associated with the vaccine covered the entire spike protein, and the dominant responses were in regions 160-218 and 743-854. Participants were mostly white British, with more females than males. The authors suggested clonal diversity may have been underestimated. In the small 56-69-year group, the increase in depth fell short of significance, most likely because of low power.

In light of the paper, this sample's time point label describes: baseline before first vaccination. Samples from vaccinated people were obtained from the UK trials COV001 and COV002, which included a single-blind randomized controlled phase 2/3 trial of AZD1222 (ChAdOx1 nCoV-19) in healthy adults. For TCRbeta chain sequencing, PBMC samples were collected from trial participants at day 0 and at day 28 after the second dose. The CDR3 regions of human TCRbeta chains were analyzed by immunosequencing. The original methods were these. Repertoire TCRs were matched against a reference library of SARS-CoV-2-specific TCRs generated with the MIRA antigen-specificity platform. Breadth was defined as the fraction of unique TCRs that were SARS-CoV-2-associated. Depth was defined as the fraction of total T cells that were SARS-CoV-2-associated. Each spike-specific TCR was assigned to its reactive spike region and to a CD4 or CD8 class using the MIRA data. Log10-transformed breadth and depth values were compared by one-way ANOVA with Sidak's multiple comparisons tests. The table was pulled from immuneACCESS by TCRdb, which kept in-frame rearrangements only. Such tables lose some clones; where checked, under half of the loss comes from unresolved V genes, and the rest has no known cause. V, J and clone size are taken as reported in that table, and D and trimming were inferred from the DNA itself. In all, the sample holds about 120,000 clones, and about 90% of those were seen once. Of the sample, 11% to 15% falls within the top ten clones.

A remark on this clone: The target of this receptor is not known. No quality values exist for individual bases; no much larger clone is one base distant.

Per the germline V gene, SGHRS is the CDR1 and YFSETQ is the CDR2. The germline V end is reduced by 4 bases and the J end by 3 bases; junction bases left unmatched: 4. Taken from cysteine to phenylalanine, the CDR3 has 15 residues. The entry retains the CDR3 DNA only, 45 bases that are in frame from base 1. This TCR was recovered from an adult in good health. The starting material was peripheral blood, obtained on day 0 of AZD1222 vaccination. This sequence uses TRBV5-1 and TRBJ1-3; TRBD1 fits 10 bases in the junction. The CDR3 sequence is CASSPGTGVGNTIYF. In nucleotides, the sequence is TGCGCCAGCAGCCCAGGGACAGGGGTTGGAAACACCATATATTTT.